The source of this T cell receptor (beta chain) is a study of T-cell reconstitution after alpha-beta-depleted transplantation in children (dated by TCRdb to 2015 to 2016). Turning to the overall study: Using TCR repertoire profiling, the study quantitatively followed how T-cell immune reconstitution unfolded in children after TCRalphabeta/CD19-depleted allogeneic hematopoietic cell transplantation.

Library preparation was by PCR. Sequencing instrument: Illumina HiSeq 2500. TCR library preparation used molecular barcoding, with unique molecular identifiers applied to normalize quantification of the TCRbeta repertoire. TCRdb applied fastp at Q25 and MiXCR to the public reads, then kept only in-frame beta chains. Entries that share a CDR3 protein sequence are merged under the most common genes and DNA. For this sample there are roughly 300,000 distinct CDR3 sequences; roughly 10% appear just once. About a quarter of the sample belongs to the ten largest clones. Many counts were recorded for this clonotype. The specificity of this receptor is unknown. No base qualities exist here, and no much larger clone lies one base off it. General study outcomes and caveats: Hyperexpanded clone frequencies declined over subsequent months; after one year, T-cell counts and TCRbeta diversity were mostly attributed to newly produced T cells. In some patients, the high TCRbeta diversity seen at day 60 was put down to recipient T cells and intrathymic progenitors that had survived conditioning. The apparently early alphabetaT-cell count recovery about two months after transplant was reportedly dependent on only several hundred rapidly expanded clones derived from non-depleted graft cells.

In light of the paper, this sample's treatment or condition label describes: allogeneic hematopoietic cell transplantation with graft depleted of TCRalphabeta T cells and CD19 B cells. The children who served as transplant recipients had been given grafts of TCRalphabeta/CD19-depleted allogeneic hematopoietic cells. The germline ends are 17 bases apart after V is trimmed by 7 bases and J by 7 bases. The CDR3 has 13 amino acids, counting the end cysteine and phenylalanine. Solely the CDR3 DNA is kept, with 39 bases framed from the first base. Looking up the germline V gene yields CDR1 SQVTM and CDR2 ANQGSEA.

The clonotype was recovered from a male patient between 2 and 15 years old who had a stem cell transplant for chronic granulomatous disease, so the T cells may come from the graft donor. The chain couples TRBV29-1 to TRBJ2-1; TRBD1 is a possible D gene, resting on 6 matching bases. The material sequenced was peripheral blood, taken 180 days after TCRalphabeta/CD19-depleted stem cell transplant. The CDR3 region reads CSATGSMGNEQFF. The nucleotides are TGCAGCGCCACAGGGAGTATGGGGAATGAGCAGTTCTTC.